The 19 T cell receptor beta chains in this list originate from one sample, sequenced in a study of patients and donors after allogeneic stem cell transplantation. TCRdb used MiXCR to reprocess the RT-PCR reads, holding one entry per CDR3 protein. The sample has 100,000 to 120,000 distinct CDR3 sequences, approximately 35% seen once. Sequenced sample: blood, either unsorted or a sorted T cell fraction (not recorded which). Receptor source: a human donor who was either an allogeneic HSCT recipient or a stem cell or donor lymphocyte infusion donor (not recorded which). It is not recorded whose cells these are; they may come from a transplant donor.

The chain links TRBV10-3 to TRBJ2-7; TRBD2 aligns across 10 bases. With 4 bases clipped from V and 3 bases from J, the junction kept 3 bases outside the gene matches. The germline CDR1 and CDR2 sequences are ENHRY and SYGVKD. The CDR3 contains 14 residues. The CDR3 loop reads CAISVTSGNYEQYF. The CDR3 DNA reads TGTGCCATCAGTGTAACTAGCGGGAACTACGAGCAGTACTTC.

The chain combines TRBV25-1 with TRBJ2-1; TRBD2 matches at 8 bases. V dropped 10 bases and J dropped 8; count of bases not matched to a gene: 10. This CDR3 is 13 amino acids long. Germline loops: CDR1 MGHDK, CDR2 SYGVNS. CDR3 residues: CAISDSGIDEQFF. CDR3 bases: TGTGCCATCTCGGATAGCGGGATCGATGAGCAGTTCTTC.

The chain employs TRBV5-1 and TRBJ2-7; TRBD1 matches 8 bases. This CDR3 comprises 14 residues. Looked up from germline, CDR1 is SGHRS and CDR2 is YFSETQ. V lost 4 bases and J lost 5; bases outside the gene matches: 8. CDR3 DNA: TGCGCCAGCAGCACCAGGACAGGGCGCGACGAGCAGTACTTC. Its protein product is CASSTRTGRDEQYF.

This chain uses TRBV6-5 with TRBJ1-2; a weak D match, TRBD1 (6 bases). The CDR3 is made up of 16 amino acids. V lost 5 bases and J 2 bases, leaving 18 bases between the germline ends. Germline V gives CDR1 MNHEY, CDR2 SVGAGI. CDR3 bases: TGTGCCAGCAGTACTCTGACCAGGGGAAGGAACTATGGCTACACCTTC. Its protein product is CASSTLTRGRNYGYTF.

The table lists this clonotype with a few counts. This chain links TRBV20-1 with TRBJ1-6; D gene unclear. V was cut by 3 bases and J by 1 base, with 4 bases left in between. Germline V gene data show CDR1 as DFQATT and CDR2 as SNEGSKA (reference sequence). The CDR3 extends over 13 amino acids. The CDR3 here is CSARQSYNSPLHF. CDR3 bases: TGCAGTGCTAGGCAGTCCTATAATTCACCCCTCCACTTT.

The gene calls are TRBV19 and TRBJ2-5; 7 positions match TRBD1. The CDR3 totals 14 residues. Looked up from germline, CDR1 is LNHDA and CDR2 is SQIVND (reference sequence). Germline trimming cut 4 bases from V and 2 bases from J; bases unmatched to any gene: 4. The chain's CDR3 is CASSNPGQQETQYF. The CDR3, as DNA: TGTGCCAGTAGTAACCCGGGACAGCAAGAGACCCAGTACTTC.

The genes are TRBV12-3 or TRBV12-4 and TRBJ1-2; D not certain. V was trimmed by 1 base and J by 5 bases, leaving 5 bases between them. CDR3 length: 12 residues. The CDR3 DNA reads as TGTGCCAGCAGTTTAGGGCCTTATGGCTACACCTTC. It codes for CASSLGPYGYTF.

The chain is built from TRBV28 and TRBJ2-5; 8 positions match TRBD1. Trimming at V came to 2 bases and at J to 7 bases, leaving 18 bases not matched to a gene. Germline values: CDR1 MDHEN, CDR2 SYDVKM. The CDR3 loop spans 18 amino acids. The CDR3 sequence: CASSLGRQGMVAARTQYF. In DNA, the CDR3 is TGTGCCAGCAGTTTAGGGCGACAGGGGATGGTAGCGGCAAGGACCCAGTACTTC.

The CDR3 region is CASSQDGQGDTEAFF. CDR3 in DNA: TGTGCCAGCAGCCAAGATGGACAGGGGGACACTGAAGCTTTCTTT. The V and J genes are TRBV4-2 and TRBJ1-1, with 10 bases matching TRBD1. The CDR3 is made up of 15 amino acids. Germline trimming cut 0 bases from V and 3 bases from J; bases unmatched to any gene: 1. Per the germline V gene, CDR1 is LGHNA and CDR2 is YNFKEQ.

This clonotype was counted between two and nine times. The rearrangement links TRBV12-3 or TRBV12-4 to TRBJ1-5; the D is unclear. Trimming took 1 base from V and 5 from J, leaving 6 bases between them. The CDR3 has 13 amino acids. The CDR3 DNA is TGTGCCAGCAGTTTAGGGACTTATCAGCCCCAGCATTTT. Translated: CASSLGTYQPQHF.

This chain joins TRBV7-2 and TRBJ1-1; TRBD1 aligns across 8 bases. Losses at the gene ends were 3 bases for V and 1 base for J; bases not matched to a gene: 4. The CDR3 loop spans 15 amino acids. CDR1 is SGHTA, CDR2 FQGNSA, per germline. The CDR3 loop is CASSFQGAKNTEAFF. The CDR3 DNA follows: TGTGCCAGCAGCTTTCAGGGGGCTAAGAACACTGAAGCTTTCTTT.

The chain has TRBV4-2 and TRBJ2-7; D uncertain. The CDR3 has 16 amino acids. V was pared by 7 bases and J by 0 bases, with 19 bases between. Germline V gene sequence: CDR1 LGHNA, CDR2 YNFKEQ. The CDR3 nucleotides are TGTGCCAGCACCCCAACAGTTCAGGCCCCCTCCTACGAGCAGTACTTC. It specifies CASTPTVQAPSYEQYF.

This clonotype was detected only once. The genes are TRBV20-1 and TRBJ2-3; 15 bases are shared with TRBD2. The CDR3 covers 17 residues. The germline V gene encodes CDR1 DFQATT and CDR2 SNEGSKA (reference sequence). The V gene end was trimmed by 2 bases and the J gene end by 5 bases; junction bases not matched to a gene: 8. The CDR3 DNA sequence: TGCAGTGCTAGATCAGGCTGGACTAGCGGGAGGGGAGATACGCAGTATTTT. Translating it yields CSARSGWTSGRGDTQYF.

The chain links TRBV6-6 to TRBJ1-5, with D possibly matching TRBD1 (5 bases). The germline CDR1 and CDR2 sequences are MNHNY and SVGAGI (reference sequence). The V and J ends lost 2 bases and 6 bases respectively, with 5 bases between them. CDR3 length: 12 amino acids. CDR3 in DNA: TGTGCCAGCAGTTACGGGGGTCAGCCCCAGCATTTT. Residues: CASSYGGQPQHF.

The gene calls are TRBV20-1 and TRBJ1-4, with 9 bases identical to TRBD1. Germline V gene lookup returns CDR1 DFQATT and CDR2 SNEGSKA (reference sequence). V dropped 3 bases and J dropped 8; count of bases not matched to a gene: 7. CDR3 length equals 14 residues. The CDR3 spells CSASGTGKGEKLFF. The DNA of the CDR3 is TGCAGTGCTAGTGGGACAGGGAAAGGAGAAAAACTGTTTTTT.

This sequence joins TRBV7-2 and TRBJ1-2, with 8 bases fitting TRBD1. Losses at the gene ends were 1 base for V and 7 bases for J; bases not matched to a gene: 5. CDR1 SGHTA and CDR2 FQGNSA come from the germline V gene. The CDR3 is made up of 14 amino acids. Written as DNA, the CDR3 is TGTGCCAGCAGCTTAGGGGCAGGGGGCCGTGGCTACACCTTC. It codes for CASSLGAGGRGYTF.

The table lists this clonotype with a few counts. This chain links TRBV6-2 or TRBV6-3 with TRBJ1-5; a weak D match, TRBD1 (6 bases). With 2 bases removed from V and 9 bases from J, the gap between germline ends came to 17 bases. Germline V gene sequence: CDR1 MNHEY, CDR2 SVGEGT. CDR3 length equals 15 residues. CDR3 sequence: CASSYPGHGVGPQHF. CDR3 nucleotides: TGTGCCAGCAGTTACCCGGGACACGGCGTAGGGCCCCAGCATTTT.

This chain joins TRBV4-3 and TRBJ2-1; TRBD1 is a possible D gene (5 bases). The CDR3 has 12 amino acids. CDR1 LGHNA and CDR2 YSLEER come from the germline V gene. V dropped 1 base and J dropped 12 bases, with 10 bases sitting between them. CDR3 sequence: CASSQGGVVQFF. The DNA for the CDR3 is TGCGCCAGCAGCCAAGGGGGCGTGGTGCAGTTCTTC.

V usage is TRBV18 and J usage is TRBJ1-5; perhaps TRBD1 as D (5 bases). Trimming pared 6 bases from V and 1 base from J, leaving 10 bases between. Germline V gene data show CDR1 as KGHSH and CDR2 as LQKENI. This CDR3 has 14 residues. The CDR3 region has the DNA TGTGCCAGCTCGATCGAGGGGAGCAATCAGCCCCAGCATTTT. Its protein product is CASSIEGSNQPQHF.